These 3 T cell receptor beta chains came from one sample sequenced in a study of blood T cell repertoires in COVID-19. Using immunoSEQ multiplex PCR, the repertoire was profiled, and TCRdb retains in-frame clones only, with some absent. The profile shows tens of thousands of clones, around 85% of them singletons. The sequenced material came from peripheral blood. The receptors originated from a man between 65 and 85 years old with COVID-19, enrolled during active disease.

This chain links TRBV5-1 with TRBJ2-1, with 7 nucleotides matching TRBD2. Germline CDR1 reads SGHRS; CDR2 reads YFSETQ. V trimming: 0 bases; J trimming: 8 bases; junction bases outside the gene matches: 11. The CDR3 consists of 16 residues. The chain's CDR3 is CASSLEVPGGGDEQFF. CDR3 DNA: TGCGCCAGCAGCTTGGAGGTGCCGGGAGGCGGTGATGAGCAGTTCTTC.

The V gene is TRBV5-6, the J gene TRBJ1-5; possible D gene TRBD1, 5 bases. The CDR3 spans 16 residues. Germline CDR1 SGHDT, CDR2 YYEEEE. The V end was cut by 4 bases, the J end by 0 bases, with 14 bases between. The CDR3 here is CASSLGLTGSNQPQHF. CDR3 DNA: TGTGCCAGCAGCCTGGGACTGACGGGTAGCAATCAGCCCCAGCATTTT.

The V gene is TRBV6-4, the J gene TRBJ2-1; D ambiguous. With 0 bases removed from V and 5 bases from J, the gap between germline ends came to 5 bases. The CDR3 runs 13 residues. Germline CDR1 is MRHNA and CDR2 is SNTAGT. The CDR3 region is CASSDSYHNEQFF. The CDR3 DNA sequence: TGTGCCAGCAGTGACTCCTACCACAATGAGCAGTTCTTC.